This T cell receptor (beta chain) is drawn from a study of T cell responses to AZD1222 COVID-19 vaccine. Study in general: Second doses that came at about 4 or about 12 weeks were put together.

Study-level findings and limits: There were mostly white British donors and more females than males, and clonal diversity was possibly underestimated.

With respect to this clone: Its antigen is unknown.

Germline-derived CDR1 and CDR2 are MNHEY and SMNVEV (reference sequence). The CDR3 is 14 residues long. V was cut by 4 bases and J by 3 bases, with 13 bases left in between. Profiling relied on immunoSEQ multiplex PCR, and the TCRdb table lists in-frame clones only, not all of them. This table holds about 130,000 clones, over 75% found once. The sample consisted of peripheral blood, taken on day 0 of AZD1222 vaccination. The clonotype originates from an adult in good health. V is TRBV27 and J is TRBJ2-7; D uncertain. CDR3 nucleotide sequence: TGTGCCAGCAGTTCTTGGATAGATTTCTACGAGCAGTACTTC. Protein product: CASSSWIDFYEQYF.